This T cell receptor (beta chain) stems from a study of cytomegalovirus exposure and HLA in healthy donors. Germline V CDR1 and CDR2: LGHNA, YNFKEQ. J gave up 2 bases and V 3 bases, and 4 bases lay outside the gene matches. The CDR3 contains 15 residues. PCR used 60 Vbeta primers and 13 Jbeta primers. Data came from immunoSEQ multiplex PCR; TCRdb stores just in-frame clones and leaves some out. The sample shows approximately 110,000 clones, 60% to 85% of them seen only once. The chain uses TRBV4-2 and TRBJ2-1; 7 bases match TRBD1. This TCR derives from a man aged 45 to 65 in good health and CMV-seronegative. Sample: PBMCs. DNA for the CDR3: TGTGCCAGCAGCCAGAACGGACAGGCCTACAATGAGCAGTTCTTC. This gives the protein CASSQNGQAYNEQFF.